This TCR beta chain was captured by sequencing in a study of cytomegalovirus exposure and HLA in healthy donors. Overall study findings and caveats: Trimming of TCR beta V- and J-genes showed a link, identified in a later analysis, to a missense DCLRE1C variant.

The PCR had 60 Vbeta and 13 Jbeta primers. The protocol was immunoSEQ multiplex PCR, while the TCRdb copy is restricted to in-frame clones and leaves out a portion. In the table there are about 170,000 clones, 78% of which are singletons. In its sample, this clone was seen once. As yet, its antigen is unknown. The identical CDR3 is also encoded by other nucleotide sequences in the sample. The sequence derives from a woman in her fifties or sixties in good health and CMV-seropositive. The specimen was PBMCs.

CDR3 loop: CASSQGAGGQPQHF. For the CDR3, the DNA is TGCGCCAGCAGCCAAGGAGCAGGAGGGCAGCCCCAGCATTTT. The chain links TRBV4-1 to TRBJ1-5, with D unclear. The CDR3 loop spans 14 amino acids. V dropped 1 base and J dropped 7 bases, with 11 bases sitting between them. Germline CDR1 reads MGHRA; CDR2 reads YSYEKL.